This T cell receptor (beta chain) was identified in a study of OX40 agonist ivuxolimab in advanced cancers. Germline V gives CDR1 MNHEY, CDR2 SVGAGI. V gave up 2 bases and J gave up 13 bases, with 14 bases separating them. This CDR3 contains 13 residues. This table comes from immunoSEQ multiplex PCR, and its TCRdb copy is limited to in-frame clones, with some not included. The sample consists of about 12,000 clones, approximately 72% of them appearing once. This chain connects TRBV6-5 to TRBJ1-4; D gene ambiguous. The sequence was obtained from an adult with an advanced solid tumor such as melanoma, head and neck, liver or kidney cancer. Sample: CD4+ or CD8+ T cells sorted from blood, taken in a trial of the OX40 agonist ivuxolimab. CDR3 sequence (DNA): TGTGCCAGCAGTTACGCGAATGAATACAGACTGTTTTTT. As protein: CASSYANEYRLFF.